This passage covers 16 T cell receptor beta chains from one sample sequenced in a study of T cells in Graves' hyperthyroidism and ophthalmopathy. The TCR beta CDR3 regions underwent amplification using RNA transcripts as the source. The TCR CDR3 was amplified in a first-round RT-PCR using the HTBI primer set. TCRdb reanalysed the multiplex PCR reads using MiXCR and keeps one entry per CDR3 protein. The table shows 600,000 to 850,000 distinct CDR3 sequences, with over 15% occurring only once. Sequencing was done on a sample of blood. The source is a woman between 45 and 65 years old with Graves' hyperthyroidism that later progressed to Graves' ophthalmopathy.

This clonotype was observed at least ten times. This chain connects TRBV6-1 to TRBJ1-2; D call uncertain. Per the germline V gene, CDR1 is MNHNS and CDR2 is SASEGT. V shed 8 bases and J shed 4 bases, with 17 bases lying between them. The CDR3 spans 14 residues. In nucleotides, the CDR3 is TGTGCCAGCTGGATTCTCGGCGAGATCTATGGCTACACCTTC. Translating it yields CASWILGEIYGYTF.

Worth noting for this clonotype: This clone may be a read error of a much larger clone one base away. No conserved phenylalanine or tryptophan ends this CDR3, so it is likely a read error. The rearrangement links TRBV6-1 to TRBJ2-5; possibly TRBD2 for D (6 bases). Germline V lookup: CDR1 MNHNS, CDR2 SASEGT. This CDR3 contains 15 residues. Trimming shortened V by 3 bases and J by 0 bases, and 11 bases separated the two germline ends. CDR3 sequence (DNA): TGTGCCAGCAGTGAGTCAGGAGGGTACCAAGAGACCCAGTACTAC. Translation gives CASSESGGYQETQYY.

This clonotype showed up many times. The V and J genes are TRBV4-1 and TRBJ1-4, with 7 bases lining up with TRBD1. CDR3 length equals 14 residues. Germline V gives CDR1 MGHRA, CDR2 YSYEKL. The ends lost 5 bases at V and 5 bases at J; junction bases unmatched: 5. CDR3 nucleotide sequence: TGCGCCAGCAGCACGACAGGGACAAATGAAAAACTGTTTTTT. Amino acid sequence: CASSTTGTNEKLFF.

This clonotype was seen repeatedly, ten times or more. The chain couples TRBV2 to TRBJ1-5; TRBD1 agrees at 7 bases. This CDR3 comprises 15 residues. The ends lost 1 base at V and 7 bases at J; junction bases unmatched: 7. The V gene's germline CDR1 is SNHLY and CDR2 FYNNEI. In DNA, the CDR3 is TGTGCCAGCAGTGAAGGGGGTCCAGGGGGACAGCCCCAGCATTTT. Translated: CASSEGGPGGQPQHF.

This clonotype came up a few times. V usage is TRBV6-1 and J usage is TRBJ2-3, with 7 bases that match TRBD1. This CDR3 is 17 amino acids long. With V trimmed by 5 bases and J by 1 base, 12 bases remained unmatched. Germline V gene data show CDR1 as MNHNS and CDR2 as SASEGT. Written as DNA, the CDR3 is TGTGCCAGCAGTAGAGGTACAGGGGTATTGGGCACAGATACGCAGTATTTT. Protein sequence: CASSRGTGVLGTDTQYF.

The chain is built from TRBV6-2 or TRBV6-3 and TRBJ1-1, with a tentative D call TRBD1 (5 bases). With 5 bases removed from V and 0 bases from J, the gap between germline ends came to 13 bases. Germline CDR1 reads MNHEY; CDR2 reads SVGEGT. This CDR3 is 15 amino acids long. The CDR3: CASSRPTGLNTEAFF. Here the CDR3 DNA reads TGTGCCAGCAGTCGCCCAACAGGTCTGAACACTGAAGCTTTCTTT.

The CDR3 nucleotides read TGTGCTAGTGGTTTGGAGGGGGGAAGGGGGCAGCCCCAGCATTTT. It is translated as CASGLEGGRGQPQHF. The chain is built from TRBV12-5 and TRBJ1-5, with TRBD1 as a possible D gene (6 bases). Germline assignment: CDR1 LGHNT and CDR2 FRNRAP. This CDR3 has 15 residues. The V gene lost 1 base and the J gene lost 7 bases, with 14 bases spanning the gap. The full variable domain, its missing parts supplied by reference TRBV12-5 and TRBJ1-5, is DARVTQTPRHKVTEMGQEVTMRCQPILGHNTVFWYRQTMMQGLELLAYFRNRAPLDDSGMPKDRFSAEMPDATLATLKIQPSEPRDSAVYFCASGLEGGRGQPQHFGDGTRLSIL.

This clonotype came up a few times. The V and J genes are TRBV5-1 and TRBJ1-1; D gene uncertain. The CDR3 covers 16 residues. Between the trimmed V and J ends, which lost 5 bases and 7 bases, there was a span of 24 bases. Germline V gene lookup returns CDR1 SGHRS and CDR2 YFSETQ. The CDR3 DNA follows: TGCGCCAGCAGGCCGCTCGCCCTTGGACGTCTTGATGAAGCTTTCTTT. Translated: CASRPLALGRLDEAFF.

The chain is built from TRBV6-4 and TRBJ1-2; 7 bases are shared with TRBD1. The CDR3 has 13 amino acids. CDR1 is MRHNA, CDR2 SNTAGT, per germline. The V gene end was trimmed by 8 bases and the J gene end by 6 bases; junction bases not matched to a gene: 9. The CDR3 DNA reads TGTGCCAGCCGTAGAGGGACAGAGGATGGCTACACCTTC. Its protein is CASRRGTEDGYTF.

This clonotype has at least ten counts. The chain uses TRBV3-1 and TRBJ2-7; D ambiguous. The CDR3 is made up of 14 amino acids. V was cut by 1 base and J by 3 bases, with 10 bases left in between. Germline-derived CDR1 and CDR2 are LGHDT and YNNKEL (reference sequence). CDR3 coding DNA: TGTGCCAGCAGCCAAGGCCCCAACAGCTACGAGCAGTACTTC. It codes for CASSQGPNSYEQYF.

A few counts support this clonotype. This chain connects TRBV29-1 to TRBJ1-1; no reliable D call. Germline V lookup: CDR1 SQVTM, CDR2 ANQGSEA. The V end lost 3 bases, the J end lost 5 bases, and 13 bases lay between the germline ends. This CDR3 contains 13 residues. The CDR3 spells CSVDPGTLTEAFF. The CDR3 DNA is TGCAGCGTTGATCCGGGTACCCTTACTGAAGCTTTCTTT. Filled out from reference TRBV29-1 and TRBJ1-1, the complete variable domain reads SAVISQKPSRDICQRGTSLTIQCQVDSQVTMMFWYRQQPGQSLTLIATANQGSEATYESGFVIDKFPISRPNLTFSTLTVSNMSPEDSSIYLCSVDPGTLTEAFFGQGTRLTVV.

This clonotype was counted between two and nine times. The chain uses TRBV7-2 and TRBJ1-2, with unresolved D. This CDR3 is built from 12 residues. Per germline, CDR1 SGHTA and CDR2 FQGNSA. The V end was cut by 0 bases, the J end by 8 bases, with 7 bases between. Here the CDR3 reads CASSLARRGYTF. In DNA form, the CDR3 reads TGTGCCAGCAGCTTAGCGCGCCGCGGCTACACCTTC.

The chain couples TRBV20-1 to TRBJ2-3, with 11 bases that match TRBD2. Trimming removed 4 bases from V and 0 bases from J; junction bases left unmatched: 9. This CDR3 region has 17 residues. In germline, CDR1 is DFQATT, CDR2 SNEGSKA (reference sequence). The CDR3: CSAITSGGLLSTDTQYF. The CDR3 coding sequence is TGCAGTGCTATAACTAGCGGGGGCCTCCTTAGCACAGATACGCAGTATTTT.

This clonotype came up once. The rearrangement uses TRBV6-2 or TRBV6-3 and TRBJ1-5; TRBD1 might be the D (6 bases). Germline V gene lookup returns CDR1 MNHEY and CDR2 SVGEGT. This CDR3 region has 15 residues. V gave up 4 bases and J gave up 11 bases, with 21 bases separating them. The CDR3 nucleotides are TGTGCCAGCAGTTCTCCGGACAGCTCCCGTCTAGCCCAGCATTTT. This codes for CASSSPDSSRLAQHF.

This sequence joins TRBV19 and TRBJ1-5; the match to TRBD1 covers 10 bases. This CDR3 is built from 16 residues. V lost 5 bases, J lost 3 bases, and 7 bases stayed unmatched. CDR1 LNHDA and CDR2 SQIVND come from the germline V gene (reference sequence). The CDR3 is CASSREGQGYNQPQHF. The CDR3 nucleotides read TGTGCCAGTAGTCGGGAGGGACAGGGGTACAATCAGCCCCAGCATTTT. Complete variable domain (other parts from reference TRBV19 and TRBJ1-5): DGGITQSPKYLFRKEGQNVTLSCEQNLNHDAMYWYRQDPGQGLRLIYYSQIVNDFQKGDIAEGYSVSREKKESFPLTVTSAQKNPTAFYLCASSREGQGYNQPQHFGDGTRLSIL.

This clonotype turned up a few times. The chain recombines TRBV19 with TRBJ2-1, with 13 bases matching TRBD2. This CDR3 spans 19 amino acids. Looked up from germline, CDR1 is LNHDA and CDR2 is SQIVND (reference sequence). V dropped 7 bases and J dropped 0; count of bases not matched to a gene: 12. CDR3 sequence: CASTGWTSGGQSSYNEQFF. CDR3 nucleotide sequence: TGTGCCAGTACCGGGTGGACTAGCGGGGGCCAGAGCTCCTACAATGAGCAGTTCTTC.